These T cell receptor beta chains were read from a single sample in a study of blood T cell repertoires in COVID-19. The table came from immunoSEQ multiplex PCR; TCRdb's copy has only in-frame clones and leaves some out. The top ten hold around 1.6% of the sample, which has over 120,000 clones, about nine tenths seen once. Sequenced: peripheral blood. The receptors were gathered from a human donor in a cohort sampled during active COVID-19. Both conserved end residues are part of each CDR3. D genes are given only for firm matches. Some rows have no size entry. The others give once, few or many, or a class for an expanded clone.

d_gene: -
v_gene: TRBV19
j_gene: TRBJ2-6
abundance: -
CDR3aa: CASTPAGGGRGANVLTF
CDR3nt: TGTGCCAGTACCCCAGCGGGCGGGGGCCGCGGGGCCAACGTCCTGACTTTC

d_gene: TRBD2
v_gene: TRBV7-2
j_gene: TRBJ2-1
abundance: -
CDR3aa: CASSLKPSGVYNEQFF
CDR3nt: TGTGCCAGCAGCTTAAAGCCTAGCGGGGTCTACAATGAGCAGTTCTTC

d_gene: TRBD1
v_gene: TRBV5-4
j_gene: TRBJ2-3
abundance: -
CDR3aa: CASSLGQGGTDTQYF
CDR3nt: TGTGCCAGCAGCTTGGGACAGGGGGGTACAGATACGCAGTATTTT

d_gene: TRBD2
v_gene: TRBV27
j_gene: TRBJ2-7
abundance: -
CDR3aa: CASSLYSGTRPTSYEQYF
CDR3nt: TGTGCCAGCAGTTTATACTCCGGGACTAGACCGACCTCCTACGAGCAGTACTTC

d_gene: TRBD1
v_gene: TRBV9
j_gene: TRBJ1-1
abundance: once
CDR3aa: CASSVVGQGLNTEAFF
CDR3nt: TGTGCCAGCAGCGTAGTGGGACAGGGACTGAACACTGAAGCTTTCTTT

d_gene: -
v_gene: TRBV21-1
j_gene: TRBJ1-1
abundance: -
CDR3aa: CASSVPWTGEGMNTEAFF
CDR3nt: TGTGCCAGCAGCGTTCCCTGGACAGGGGAGGGGATGAACACTGAAGCTTTCTTT

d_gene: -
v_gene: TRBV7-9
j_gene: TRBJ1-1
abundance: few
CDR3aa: CASSPAGGETEAFF
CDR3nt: TGTGCCAGCAGCCCGGCGGGGGGGGAAACTGAAGCTTTCTTT

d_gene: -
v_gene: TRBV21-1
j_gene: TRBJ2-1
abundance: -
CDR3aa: CASSVRDRGYNEQFF
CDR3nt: TGTGCCAGCAGCGTCCGGGACAGGGGCTACAATGAGCAGTTCTTC

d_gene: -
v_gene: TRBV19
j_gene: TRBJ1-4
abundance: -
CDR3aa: CASSDGTATNEKLFF
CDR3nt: TGTGCCAGTAGTGACGGAACAGCAACTAATGAAAAACTGTTTTTT

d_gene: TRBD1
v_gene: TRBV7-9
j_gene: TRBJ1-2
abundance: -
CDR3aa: CASSLTTGAHIYGYTF
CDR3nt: TGTGCCAGCAGCTTAACGACAGGGGCCCATATCTATGGCTACACCTTC

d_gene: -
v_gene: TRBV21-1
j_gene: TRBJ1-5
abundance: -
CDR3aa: CASSKALSGRRNQPQHF
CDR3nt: TGTGCCAGCAGCAAAGCGCTTTCAGGGAGGAGAAATCAGCCCCAGCATTTT

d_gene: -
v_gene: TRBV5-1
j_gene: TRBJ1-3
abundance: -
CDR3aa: CASSLQGDATGNTIYF
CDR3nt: TGCGCCAGCAGCTTACAGGGTGATGCTACTGGAAACACCATATATTTT

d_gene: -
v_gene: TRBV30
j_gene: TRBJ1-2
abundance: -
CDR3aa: CAWSGGFDSNYGYTF
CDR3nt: TGTGCCTGGAGTGGTGGATTCGACAGTAACTATGGCTACACCTTC

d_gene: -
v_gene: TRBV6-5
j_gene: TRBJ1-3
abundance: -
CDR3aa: CASSLTEVSGNTIYF
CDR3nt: TGTGCCAGCAGTCTGACAGAGGTTTCTGGAAACACCATATATTTT

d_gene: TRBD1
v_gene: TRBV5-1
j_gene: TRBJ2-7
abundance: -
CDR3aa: CASSSLVGDRAYEQYF
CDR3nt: TGCGCCAGCAGCTCCCTGGTTGGTGACAGGGCCTACGAGCAGTACTTC

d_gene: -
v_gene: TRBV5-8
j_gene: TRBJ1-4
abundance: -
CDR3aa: CASSPRLGRGTEKLFF
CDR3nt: TGTGCCAGCAGCCCTCGTTTAGGTAGGGGTACTGAAAAACTGTTTTTT

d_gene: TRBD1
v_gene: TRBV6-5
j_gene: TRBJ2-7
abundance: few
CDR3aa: CASSYSTGGLYEQYF
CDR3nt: TGTGCCAGCAGTTACTCGACAGGGGGCTTATACGAGCAGTACTTC

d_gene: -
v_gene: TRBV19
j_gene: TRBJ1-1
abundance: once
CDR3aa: CASSMRDTTHTEAFF
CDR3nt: TGTGCCAGTAGTATGAGGGACACTACCCACACTGAAGCTTTCTTT

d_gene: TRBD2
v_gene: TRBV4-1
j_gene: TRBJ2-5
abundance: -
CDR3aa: CASSQGWRGRQETQYF
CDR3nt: TGCGCCAGCAGCCAGGGGTGGCGGGGGAGACAAGAGACCCAGTACTTC

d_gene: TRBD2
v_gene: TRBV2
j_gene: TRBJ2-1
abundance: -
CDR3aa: CASPGLAGGSSYNEQFF
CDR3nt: TGTGCCAGCCCGGGACTAGCGGGGGGGAGCTCCTACAATGAGCAGTTCTTC

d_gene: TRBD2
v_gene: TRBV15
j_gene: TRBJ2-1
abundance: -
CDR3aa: CATSRTSGGAHNEQFF
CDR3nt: TGTGCCACCAGCAGGACTAGCGGGGGGGCCCACAATGAGCAGTTCTTC

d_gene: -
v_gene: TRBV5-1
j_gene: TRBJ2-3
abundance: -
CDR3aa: CASSPGFGGGTDTQYF
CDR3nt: TGCGCCAGCAGCCCCGGTTTTGGCGGCGGCACAGATACGCAGTATTTT

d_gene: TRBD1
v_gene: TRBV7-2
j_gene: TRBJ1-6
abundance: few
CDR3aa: CASSLYRGDSPLHF
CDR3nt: TGTGCCAGCAGCCTATACAGGGGGGATTCACCCCTCCACTTT

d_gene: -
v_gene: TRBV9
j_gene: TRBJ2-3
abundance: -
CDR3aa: CASSVSSSSRWGGSTDTQYF
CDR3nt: TGTGCCAGCAGCGTATCCTCCTCCTCAAGGTGGGGGGGCAGCACAGATACGCAGTATTTT

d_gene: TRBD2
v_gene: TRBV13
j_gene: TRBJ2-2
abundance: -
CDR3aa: CAPRGGGENTGELFF
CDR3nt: TGTGCCCCCCGCGGCGGGGGGGAGAACACCGGGGAGCTGTTTTTT

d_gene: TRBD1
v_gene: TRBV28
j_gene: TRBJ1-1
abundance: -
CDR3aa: CASSPLWTGGAGTEAFF
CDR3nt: TGTGCCAGCAGCCCGTTGTGGACAGGGGGCGCCGGCACTGAAGCTTTCTTT

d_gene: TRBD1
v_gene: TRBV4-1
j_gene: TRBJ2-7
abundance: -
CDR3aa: CASSPSWTGGYEQYF
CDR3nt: TGCGCCAGCAGCCCTTCTTGGACAGGGGGGTACGAGCAGTACTTC

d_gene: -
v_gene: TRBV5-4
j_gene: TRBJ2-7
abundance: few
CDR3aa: CASSLTGTYEQYF
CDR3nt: TGTGCCAGCAGCTTGACAGGGACCTACGAGCAGTACTTC

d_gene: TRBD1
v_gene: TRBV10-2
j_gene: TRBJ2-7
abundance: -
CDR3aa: CASSDWTGNYEQYF
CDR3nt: TGCGCCAGCAGTGACTGGACAGGGAACTACGAGCAGTACTTC

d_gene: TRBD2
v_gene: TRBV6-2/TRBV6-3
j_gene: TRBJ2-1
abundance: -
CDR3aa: CASSLAGGPYNEQFF
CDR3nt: TGTGCCAGCAGTCTAGCGGGGGGGCCCTACAATGAGCAGTTCTTC

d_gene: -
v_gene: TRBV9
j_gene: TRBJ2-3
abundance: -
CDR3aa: CASSVGAGATTDTQYF
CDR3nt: TGTGCCAGCAGCGTAGGGGCGGGGGCTACCACAGATACGCAGTATTTT

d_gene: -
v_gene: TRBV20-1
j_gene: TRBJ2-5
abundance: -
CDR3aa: CSAMTGETQYF
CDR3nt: TGCAGTGCTATGACAGGAGAGACCCAGTACTTC